What follows is one T cell receptor beta chain and its context. Original handling: How many nucleated cells were present was estimated from reference gene primer amplification. Libraries were prepared by immunoSEQ multiplex PCR; TCRdb keeps only in-frame clonotypes and omits some of them. The V and J calls and the clone size are those of that table, but D and trimming were determined from the DNA. Of roughly 300,000 clones listed, about 86% are singletons. This entry comes from a study of blood T cell repertoires in COVID-19. Overall study context: Samples of COVID-19 (acute and convalescent) were obtained from the United States, Italy and Spain.

Germline V gene data show CDR1 as SGHRS and CDR2 as YFSETQ. The CDR3 covers 16 residues. The V gene end was trimmed by 0 bases and the J gene end by 6 bases; junction bases not matched to a gene: 5. Ages ranged from 18 to 89 years, with residence in 24 US areas. Categorization into cohorts depended on clinical history that participants reported. The chain employs TRBV5-1 and TRBJ2-3; 12 bases are a match to TRBD1. The sequenced material came from PBMCs or T cells enriched from blood (not recorded which). The clonotype originates from a woman between 40 and 50 years old with acute COVID-19. The CDR3 nucleotides are TGCGCCAGCAGCTTGGACGGGACAGGGGGCTGGGATACGCAGTATTTT. Protein sequence: CASSLDGTGGWDTQYF.